These T cell receptor beta chains were read from a single sample in a study of long-term antiretroviral therapy in people with HIV. TCRdb's copy holds only in-frame clones and misses some; the assay was immunoSEQ multiplex PCR. The sample lists about 23,000 clones; 75% to 90% were seen once. The sequences come from unsorted PBMCs, collected about 4.3 years after starting antiretroviral therapy. The receptors come from a man under 40 with HIV. Each CDR3 is given with its conserved first and last residue. D genes are given only for firm matches. Clone size is shown for a subset of rows, as once, few, many or a class of expanded clone.

>.|TRBD2|TRBV4-1|TRBJ2-7
TGCGCCAGCAGCCTGTCGGGACTAGCGGGAGGGGCCTCCTACGAGCAGTACTTC
CASSLSGLAGGASYEQYF
>.|.|TRBV18|TRBJ1-4
TGTGCCAGCTCACCGGACCTCGGGGGAAGGGGAAAACTGTTTTTT
CASSPDLGGRGKLFF
>.|.|TRBV11-3|TRBJ2-2
TGTGCCAGCAGCTTAAACCTGGCCGGGGAGCTGTTTTTT
CASSLNLAGELFF
>few|TRBD1|TRBV19|TRBJ2-2
TGTGCCAGTTTTAACAGGGGGGCCACCGGGGAGCTGTTTTTT
CASFNRGATGELFF
>.|TRBD2|TRBV6-6|TRBJ2-1
TGTGCCAGCACCCCGACTAGCGGGAGTTACAATGAGCAGTTCTTC
CASTPTSGSYNEQFF
>.|.|TRBV4-1|TRBJ1-2
TGCGCCAGCAGCCTCCCGGGGGGTTGGAATGGCTACACCTTC
CASSLPGGWNGYTF
>few|TRBD1|TRBV7-3|TRBJ2-7
TGTGCCAGCAGCTTAATAGCAGGGGGCGCCTACGAGCAGTACTTC
CASSLIAGGAYEQYF
>.|TRBD2|TRBV30|TRBJ2-7
TGTGCCTGGACCGGGACTAGCACTTGGGAGCAGTACTTC
CAWTGTSTWEQYF
>.|TRBD2|TRBV10-3|TRBJ2-7
TGTGCCATCAGTATCGGACTAGCGGGGGGCCTCAACGAGCAGTACTTC
CAISIGLAGGLNEQYF
>.|.|TRBV2|TRBJ1-2
TGTGCCAGCAGTGTGGCAGCCTATGGCTACACCTTC
CASSVAAYGYTF
>once|TRBD1|TRBV9|TRBJ1-2
TGTGCCAGCAGCGTGGGACAGGGAACCGGCTACACCTTC
CASSVGQGTGYTF
>.|.|TRBV30|TRBJ2-3
TGTGCCTGGCGACAATTTCGGGCGCAGTATTTT
CAWRQFRAQYF
>few|.|TRBV14|TRBJ1-2
TGTGCCAGCAGCCAAGATAACGGGGTTAACTATGGCTACACCTTC
CASSQDNGVNYGYTF
>once|.|TRBV6-1|TRBJ2-6
TGTGCCAGCAGTGCCTACGTGGGTACTGGGGCCAACGTCCTGACTTTC
CASSAYVGTGANVLTF
>.|.|TRBV7-9|TRBJ1-5
TGTGCCAGCAGCTCTGACAGTCAGCCCCAGCATTTT
CASSSDSQPQHF
>.|.|TRBV7-6|TRBJ2-3
TGTGCCAGCAGCTTAGAATGGGTAGCTAGCACAGATACGCAGTATTTT
CASSLEWVASTDTQYF
>.|.|TRBV12-5|TRBJ1-6
TGTGCTAGTGGTTTGGGGACGGGACTTAGAGATTCACCCCTCCACTTT
CASGLGTGLRDSPLHF
>.|.|TRBV19|TRBJ1-1
TGTGCCAGTAAGCCACAGGGTTCCATGAACACTGAAGCTTTCTTT
CASKPQGSMNTEAFF
>.|.|TRBV28|TRBJ2-3
TGTGCCAGCAGGTTGGAGGGGAGCGTCGGTACGCAGTATTTT
CASRLEGSVGTQYF
>.|.|TRBV11-2|TRBJ1-2
TGTGCCAGCAGCTTAGCTGGCGGATTCTATGGCTACACCTTC
CASSLAGGFYGYTF